This entry lists 14 T cell receptor beta chains sequenced from one sample in a study of blood T cell repertoires in COVID-19. TCRdb's copy holds only in-frame clones and misses some; the assay was immunoSEQ multiplex PCR. The sample has 150,000 to 180,000 clones; approximately 92% are singletons. Specimen: peripheral blood. These receptors all come from a woman aged 40 to 55 with acute or convalescent COVID-19.

The V and J genes are TRBV6-6 and TRBJ2-6; maybe TRBD1 (6 bases). Between the trimmed V and J ends, which lost 5 bases and 0 bases, there was a span of 17 bases. CDR3 size: 18 residues. Germline lookup yields CDR1 MNHNY and CDR2 SVGAGI (reference sequence). This chain's CDR3 is CASSRDRNFFSGANVLTF. The CDR3 DNA follows: TGTGCCAGCAGTCGAGACAGGAATTTTTTCTCTGGGGCCAACGTCCTGACTTTC.

The rearrangement links TRBV19 to TRBJ2-3; D not resolved. The CDR3 loop spans 14 amino acids. V lost 3 bases and J 0 bases, leaving 7 bases between the germline ends. Germline V gene lookup returns CDR1 LNHDA and CDR2 SQIVND (reference sequence). CDR3 amino acids: CASSITPSTDTQYF. CDR3 DNA sequence: TGTGCCAGTAGTATTACTCCAAGCACAGATACGCAGTATTTT.

The CDR3 bases are TGCGCCAGCAGCTTCGTTCAGGGCCCCGAGACCCAGTACTTC. It yields the protein CASSFVQGPETQYF. The J gene is TRBJ2-5, the V gene TRBV5-1; the D gene is possibly TRBD1 (5 bases). The germline CDR1 and CDR2 sequences are SGHRS and YFSETQ. There are 14 residues in the CDR3. V lost 2 bases to trimming and J lost 5 bases, with 13 bases between them.

V is TRBV5-1 and J is TRBJ1-1; D remains unclear. The germline CDR1 and CDR2 sequences are SGHRS and YFSETQ. The CDR3 covers 13 residues. The germline V and J ends were trimmed by 7 bases and 3 bases, with 13 bases remaining between them. The CDR3 loop reads CASGYQADTEAFF. CDR3 nucleotides: TGCGCCAGCGGGTACCAAGCGGACACTGAAGCTTTCTTT. Full variable domain (remainder filled in from reference TRBV5-1 and TRBJ1-1): KAGVTQTPRYLIKTRGQQVTLSCSPISGHRSVSWYQQTPGQGLQFLFEYFSETQRNKGNFPGRFSGRQFSNSRSEMNVSTLELGDSALYLCASGYQADTEAFFGQGTRLTVV.

The CDR3 region is CAWSALAGQPQHF. Here the CDR3 DNA reads TGTGCCTGGAGTGCCTTAGCGGGTCAGCCCCAGCATTTT. The chain joins TRBV30 to TRBJ1-5; D not resolved. Germline assignment: CDR1 GTSNPN and CDR2 SVGIG (reference sequence). Trimming removed 1 base at V and 6 bases at J, with 10 bases between. The CDR3 covers 13 residues.

This rearrangement joins TRBV13 to TRBJ2-7, with 13 bases aligning to TRBD2. Germline trimming cut 5 bases from V and 1 base from J; bases unmatched to any gene: 5. This CDR3 contains 16 residues. In germline, CDR1 is PRHDT, CDR2 FYEKMQ (reference sequence). In nucleotides, the CDR3 is TGTGCCAGCAGCGAACGGACTAGCGGGAGTTCCTACGAGCAGTACTTC. This sequence encodes CASSERTSGSSYEQYF.

This rearrangement joins TRBV6-5 to TRBJ1-6; 8 bases fit TRBD1. The CDR3 is 15 residues long. In germline, CDR1 is MNHEY, CDR2 SVGAGI. V lost 0 bases to trimming and J lost 9 bases; unmatched junction nucleotides: 4. CDR3 sequence: CASSYSIQGASPLHF. The CDR3 DNA reads TGTGCCAGCAGTTACTCTATTCAGGGGGCTTCACCCCTCCACTTT.

V and J are TRBV5-1 and TRBJ2-3; 10 bases agree with TRBD2. This CDR3 comprises 16 residues. J lost 1 base, V lost 0 bases, and 2 bases had no gene match. Germline CDR1 is SGHRS and CDR2 is YFSETQ. CDR3 coding DNA: TGCGCCAGCAGCTTGGGGACTAGCGGAGGCACAGATACGCAGTATTTT. Protein product: CASSLGTSGGTDTQYF.

The count of this clone is one. The V and J genes are TRBV18 and TRBJ2-5; 9 nucleotides agree with TRBD1. Per the germline V gene, CDR1 is KGHSH and CDR2 is LQKENI. The length of the CDR3 is 15 residues. Trimming removed 1 base from V and 4 bases from J; junction bases left unmatched: 4. CDR3 sequence: CASSPRQGGSETQYF. The CDR3, as DNA: TGTGCCAGCTCACCACGACAGGGGGGATCAGAGACCCAGTACTTC.

The chain links TRBV27 to TRBJ2-7; D is unresolved. This CDR3 spans 14 amino acids. From germline, CDR1 is MNHEY and CDR2 SMNVEV (reference sequence). The V gene lost 1 base and the J gene lost 3 bases, with 10 bases spanning the gap. The CDR3 is CASSLFSQNYEQYF. The CDR3 DNA follows: TGTGCCAGCAGTTTATTTTCGCAGAACTACGAGCAGTACTTC.

CDR3 sequence reads: CASSLGRAGGPMYEQYF. The CDR3 nucleotides are TGTGCCAGCAGCTTAGGCCGCGCGGGAGGGCCGATGTACGAGCAGTACTTC. V and J are TRBV7-8 and TRBJ2-7; 9 bases line up with TRBD2. Trimming at V came to 1 base and at J to 4 bases, leaving 11 bases not matched to a gene. CDR3 length equals 17 residues. Per germline, CDR1 SGHVS and CDR2 FQNEAQ.

In its sample, this clone ranks as medium-sized (0.01 to 0.1%). The same CDR3 can be traced to other DNA sequences in this sample. This rearrangement joins TRBV18 to TRBJ2-1; TRBD2 matches at 9 bases. J was trimmed by 7 bases and V by 0 bases; bases with no gene match: 7. This CDR3 has 16 amino acids. Germline V gene data show CDR1 as KGHSH and CDR2 as LQKENI. The CDR3 is CASSPPGAGGGNEQFF. CDR3 nucleotides: TGTGCCAGCTCACCACCGGGAGCGGGGGGTGGTAATGAGCAGTTCTTC.

V and J are TRBV5-4 and TRBJ2-5; D remains unclear. V was trimmed by 4 bases and J by 1 base, leaving 8 bases between them. CDR1 SGHNT and CDR2 YYREEE come from the germline V gene (reference sequence). The CDR3 loop spans 13 amino acids. The chain's CDR3 is CASSRLSQETQYF. The CDR3 region has the DNA TGTGCCAGCAGCCGCCTCAGCCAAGAGACCCAGTACTTC.

This chain uses TRBV5-1 with TRBJ2-7, with TRBD1 as a possible D gene (6 bases). Germline V CDR1 and CDR2: SGHRS, YFSETQ. The CDR3 consists of 14 residues. V lost 0 bases and J lost 3, with 10 bases in between. DNA for the CDR3: TGCGCCAGCAGCTTGGCCTCAGGGGACTACGAGCAGTACTTC. Protein sequence: CASSLASGDYEQYF.